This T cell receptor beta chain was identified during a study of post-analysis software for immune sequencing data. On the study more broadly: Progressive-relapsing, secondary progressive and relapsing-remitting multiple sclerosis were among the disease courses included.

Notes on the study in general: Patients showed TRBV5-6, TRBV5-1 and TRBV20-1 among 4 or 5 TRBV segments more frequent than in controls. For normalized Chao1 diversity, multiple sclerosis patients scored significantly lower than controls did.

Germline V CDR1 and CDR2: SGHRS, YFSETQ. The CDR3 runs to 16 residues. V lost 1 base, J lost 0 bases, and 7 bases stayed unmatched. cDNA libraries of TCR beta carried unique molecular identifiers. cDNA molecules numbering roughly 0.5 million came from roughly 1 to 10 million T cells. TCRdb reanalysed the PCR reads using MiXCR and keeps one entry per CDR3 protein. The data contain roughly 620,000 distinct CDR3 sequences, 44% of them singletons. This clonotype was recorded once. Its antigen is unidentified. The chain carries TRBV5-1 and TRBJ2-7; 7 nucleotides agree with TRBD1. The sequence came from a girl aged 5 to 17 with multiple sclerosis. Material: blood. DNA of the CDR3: TGCGCCAGCAGCTTGAGGGGGCGGGCAAACTCCTACGAGCAGTACTTC. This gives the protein CASSLRGRANSYEQYF.